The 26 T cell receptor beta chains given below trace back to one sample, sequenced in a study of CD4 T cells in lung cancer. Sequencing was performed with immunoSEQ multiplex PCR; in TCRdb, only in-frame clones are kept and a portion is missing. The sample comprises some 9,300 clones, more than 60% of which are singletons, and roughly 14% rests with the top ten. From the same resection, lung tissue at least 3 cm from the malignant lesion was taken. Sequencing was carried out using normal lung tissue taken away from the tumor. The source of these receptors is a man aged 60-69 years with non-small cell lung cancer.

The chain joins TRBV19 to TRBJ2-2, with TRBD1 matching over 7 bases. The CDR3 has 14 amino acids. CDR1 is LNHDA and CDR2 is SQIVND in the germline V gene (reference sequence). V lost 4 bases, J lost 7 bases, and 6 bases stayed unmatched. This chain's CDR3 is CASSTLTGRGELFF. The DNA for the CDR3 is TGTGCCAGTAGTACGCTGACAGGGCGCGGGGAGCTGTTTTTT.

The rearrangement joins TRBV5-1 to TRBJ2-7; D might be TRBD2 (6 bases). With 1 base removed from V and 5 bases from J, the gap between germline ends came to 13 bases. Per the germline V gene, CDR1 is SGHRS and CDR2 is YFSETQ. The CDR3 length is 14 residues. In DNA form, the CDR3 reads TGCGCCAGCAGCTTGAACACGGGAGACCACGAGCAGTACTTC. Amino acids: CASSLNTGDHEQYF.

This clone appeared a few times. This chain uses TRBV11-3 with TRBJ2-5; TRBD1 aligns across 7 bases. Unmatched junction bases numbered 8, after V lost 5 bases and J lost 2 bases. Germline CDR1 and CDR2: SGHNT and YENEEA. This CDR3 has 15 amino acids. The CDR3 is CASSPGQTTQETQYF. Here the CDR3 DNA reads TGTGCCAGCAGCCCGGGACAGACTACTCAAGAGACCCAGTACTTC.

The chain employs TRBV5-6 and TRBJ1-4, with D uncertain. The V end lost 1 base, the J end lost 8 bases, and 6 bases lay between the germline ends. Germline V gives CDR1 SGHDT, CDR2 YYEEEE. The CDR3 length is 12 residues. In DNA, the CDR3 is TGTGCCAGCAGCTTGTCCGGGGAAAAACTGTTTTTT. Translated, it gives CASSLSGEKLFF.

The CDR3 coding sequence is TGTGCCAGCAGCTTAACGGGAGGCTCCACAGATACGCAGTATTTT. This translates into CASSLTGGSTDTQYF. The chain uses TRBV7-3 and TRBJ2-3; D is possibly TRBD2 (6 bases). The CDR3 consists of 15 residues. Trimming pared 0 bases from V and 2 bases from J, leaving 9 bases between. Germline V gene data show CDR1 as SGHTA and CDR2 as FQGTGA.

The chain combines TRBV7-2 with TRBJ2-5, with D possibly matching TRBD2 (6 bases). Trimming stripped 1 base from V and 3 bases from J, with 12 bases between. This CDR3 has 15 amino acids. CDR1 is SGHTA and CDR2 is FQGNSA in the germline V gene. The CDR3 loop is CASSLGVLAEETQYF. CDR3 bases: TGTGCCAGCAGCTTAGGGGTCTTAGCGGAAGAGACCCAGTACTTC.

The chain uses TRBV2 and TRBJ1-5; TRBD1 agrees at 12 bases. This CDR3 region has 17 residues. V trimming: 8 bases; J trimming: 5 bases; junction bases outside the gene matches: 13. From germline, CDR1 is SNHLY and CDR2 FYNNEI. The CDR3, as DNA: TGTGCCAGCGGAATACCTACCGGGACAGGGGGCGATCAGCCCCAGCATTTT. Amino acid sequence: CASGIPTGTGGDQPQHF.

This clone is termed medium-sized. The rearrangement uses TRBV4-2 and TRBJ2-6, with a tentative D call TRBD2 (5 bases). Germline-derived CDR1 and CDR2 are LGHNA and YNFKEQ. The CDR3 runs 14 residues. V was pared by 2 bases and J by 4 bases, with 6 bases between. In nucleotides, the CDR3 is TGTGCCAGCAGCCAACGCGGGGGGGCCAACGTCCTGACTTTC. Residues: CASSQRGGANVLTF.

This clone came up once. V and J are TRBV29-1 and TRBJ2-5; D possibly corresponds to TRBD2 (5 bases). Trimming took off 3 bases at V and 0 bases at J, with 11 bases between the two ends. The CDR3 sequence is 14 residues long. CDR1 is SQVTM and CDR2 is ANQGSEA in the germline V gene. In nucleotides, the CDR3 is TGCAGCGTTGACAAGGGAGCGGACCAAGAGACCCAGTACTTC. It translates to CSVDKGADQETQYF.

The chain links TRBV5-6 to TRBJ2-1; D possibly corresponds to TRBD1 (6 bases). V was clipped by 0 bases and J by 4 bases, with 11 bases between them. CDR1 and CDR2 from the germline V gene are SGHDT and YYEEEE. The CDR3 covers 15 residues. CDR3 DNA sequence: TGTGCCAGCAGCTTGGTTAGGACAGCTTACAATGAGCAGTTCTTC. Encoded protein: CASSLVRTAYNEQFF.

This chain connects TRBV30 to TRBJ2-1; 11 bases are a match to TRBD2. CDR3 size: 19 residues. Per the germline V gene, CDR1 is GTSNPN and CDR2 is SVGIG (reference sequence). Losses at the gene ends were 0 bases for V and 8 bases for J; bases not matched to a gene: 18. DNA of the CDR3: TGTGCCTGGAGTGTAACAGCCCCAGGACTAGCGGGCAAGTCGGATGAGCAGTTCTTC. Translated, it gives CAWSVTAPGLAGKSDEQFF.

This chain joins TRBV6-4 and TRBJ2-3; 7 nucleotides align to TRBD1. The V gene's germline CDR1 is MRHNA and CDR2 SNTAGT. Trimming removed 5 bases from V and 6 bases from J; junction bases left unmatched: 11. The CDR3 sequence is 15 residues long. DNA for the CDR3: TGTGCCAGCAGTAGGCTAGGGACAGAAGGGGATACGCAGTATTTT. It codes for CASSRLGTEGDTQYF.

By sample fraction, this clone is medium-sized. DNA for the CDR3: TGTGCTAGTGGTTGGTTGGGGGGGCCGTACTACGAGCAGTACGTC. It specifies CASGWLGGPYYEQYV. The V gene is TRBV12-5, the J gene TRBJ2-7; D perhaps matches TRBD2 (7 bases). This CDR3 has 15 residues. Between the trimmed V and J ends, which lost 4 bases and 3 bases, there was a span of 16 bases. The V gene's germline CDR1 is LGHNT and CDR2 FRNRAP.

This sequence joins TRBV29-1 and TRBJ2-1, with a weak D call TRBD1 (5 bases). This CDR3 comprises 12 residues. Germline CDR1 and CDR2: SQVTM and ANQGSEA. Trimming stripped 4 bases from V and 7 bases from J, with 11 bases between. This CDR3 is CSVGGFRNEQFF. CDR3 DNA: TGCAGCGTTGGGGGCTTTAGGAATGAGCAGTTCTTC.

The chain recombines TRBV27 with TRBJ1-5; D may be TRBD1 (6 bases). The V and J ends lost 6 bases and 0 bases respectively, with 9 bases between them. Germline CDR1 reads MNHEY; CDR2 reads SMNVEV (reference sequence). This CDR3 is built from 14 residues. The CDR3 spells CASRGQFSNQPQHF. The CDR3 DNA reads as TGTGCCAGCAGAGGACAGTTTAGCAATCAGCCCCAGCATTTT.

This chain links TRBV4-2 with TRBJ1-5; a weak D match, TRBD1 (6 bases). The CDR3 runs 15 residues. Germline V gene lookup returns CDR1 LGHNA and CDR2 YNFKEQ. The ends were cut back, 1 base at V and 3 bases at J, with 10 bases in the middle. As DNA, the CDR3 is TGTGCCAGCAGCCAAGCCGAGGGGGTCAATCAGCCCCAGCATTTT. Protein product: CASSQAEGVNQPQHF.

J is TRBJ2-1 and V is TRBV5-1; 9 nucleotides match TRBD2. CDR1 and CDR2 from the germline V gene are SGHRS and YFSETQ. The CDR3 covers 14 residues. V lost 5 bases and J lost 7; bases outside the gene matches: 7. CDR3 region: CASRRAGGPNEQFF. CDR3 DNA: TGCGCCAGCAGAAGGGCGGGAGGGCCGAATGAGCAGTTCTTC. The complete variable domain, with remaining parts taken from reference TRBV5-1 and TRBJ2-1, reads KAGVTQTPRYLIKTRGQQVTLSCSPISGHRSVSWYQQTPGQGLQFLFEYFSETQRNKGNFPGRFSGRQFSNSRSEMNVSTLELGDSALYLCASRRAGGPNEQFFGPGTRLTVL.

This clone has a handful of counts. The CDR3 DNA reads TGCAGTGCTGCCCAGAGGGGGGAAGCTTTCTTT. Its protein product is CSAAQRGEAFF. The chain has TRBV20-1 and TRBJ1-1; tentatively, D is TRBD1 (6 bases). The CDR3 runs to 11 residues. Trimming left V 5 bases short and J 8 bases short, with 12 bases between. CDR1 and CDR2 (germline): DFQATT, SNEGSKA (reference sequence).

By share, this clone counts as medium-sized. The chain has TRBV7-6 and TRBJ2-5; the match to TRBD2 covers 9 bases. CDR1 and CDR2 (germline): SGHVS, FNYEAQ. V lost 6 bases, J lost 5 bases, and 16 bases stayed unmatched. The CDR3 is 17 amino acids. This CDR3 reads CASSQGVLAGREETQYF. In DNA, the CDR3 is TGTGCCAGCAGTCAGGGGGTCCTAGCGGGAAGGGAGGAGACCCAGTACTTC.

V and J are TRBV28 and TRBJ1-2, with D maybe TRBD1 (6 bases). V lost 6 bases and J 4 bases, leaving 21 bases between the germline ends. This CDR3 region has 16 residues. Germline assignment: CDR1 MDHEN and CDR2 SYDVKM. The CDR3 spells CASRTTGGSGVYGYTF. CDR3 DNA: TGTGCCAGCAGAACCACCGGCGGGTCAGGGGTCTATGGCTACACCTTC.

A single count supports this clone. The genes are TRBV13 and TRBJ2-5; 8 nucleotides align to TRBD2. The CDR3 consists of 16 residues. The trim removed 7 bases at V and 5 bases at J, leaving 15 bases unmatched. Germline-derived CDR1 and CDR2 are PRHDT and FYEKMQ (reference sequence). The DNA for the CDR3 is TGTGCCAGCATCCATACCCTGGGAGCGGGAGCGGAGACCCAGTACTTC. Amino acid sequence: CASIHTLGAGAETQYF.

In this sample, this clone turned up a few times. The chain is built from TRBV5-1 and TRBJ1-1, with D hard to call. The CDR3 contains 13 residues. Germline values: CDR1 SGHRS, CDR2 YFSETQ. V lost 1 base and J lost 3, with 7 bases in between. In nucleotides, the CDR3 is TGCGCCAGCAGCTTGCGTTCGGACACTGAAGCTTTCTTT. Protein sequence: CASSLRSDTEAFF.

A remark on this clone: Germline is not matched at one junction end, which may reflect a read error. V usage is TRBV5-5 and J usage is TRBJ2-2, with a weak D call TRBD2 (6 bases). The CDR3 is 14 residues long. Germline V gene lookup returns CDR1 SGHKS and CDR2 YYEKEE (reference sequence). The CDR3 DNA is TGTGCCAGCAGCTTTGGGGGGAACGCCGGGGAGCTGTTTTTT. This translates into CASSFGGNAGELFF.

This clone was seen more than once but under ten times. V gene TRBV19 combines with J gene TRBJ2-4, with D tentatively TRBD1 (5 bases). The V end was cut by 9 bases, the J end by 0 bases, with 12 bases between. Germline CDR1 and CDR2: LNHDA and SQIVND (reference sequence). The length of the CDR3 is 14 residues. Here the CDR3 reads CASSRASAKNIQYF. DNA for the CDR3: TGTGCCAGCTCCAGGGCCTCAGCCAAAAACATTCAGTACTTC.

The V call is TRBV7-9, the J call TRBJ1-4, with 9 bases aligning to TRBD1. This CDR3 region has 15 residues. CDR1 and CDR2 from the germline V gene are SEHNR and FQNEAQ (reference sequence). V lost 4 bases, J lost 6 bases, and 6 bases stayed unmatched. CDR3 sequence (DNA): TGTGCCAGCAGCTCACCGGGACAGGGTGATGAAAAACTGTTTTTT. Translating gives CASSSPGQGDEKLFF.

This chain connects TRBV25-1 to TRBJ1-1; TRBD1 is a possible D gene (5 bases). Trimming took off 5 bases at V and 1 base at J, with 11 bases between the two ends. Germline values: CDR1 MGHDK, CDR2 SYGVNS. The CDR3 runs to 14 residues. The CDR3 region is CASSTRVRNTEAFF. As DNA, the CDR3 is TGTGCCAGCAGTACCAGGGTTAGGAACACTGAAGCTTTCTTT.